These 23 T cell receptor beta chains came from one sample sequenced in a study of blood T cell repertoires in COVID-19. Sequenced by immunoSEQ multiplex PCR; TCRdb stores in-frame clones only, minus some. The table includes roughly 65,000 clones, 65% to 80% detected once. The sample comprised peripheral blood. The receptors stem from a human donor in a cohort sampled during active COVID-19.

V usage is TRBV18 and J usage is TRBJ2-7; D not resolved. V was cut by 1 base and J by 2 bases, with 12 bases left in between. Germline values: CDR1 KGHSH, CDR2 LQKENI. The CDR3 consists of 15 residues. CDR3 bases: TGTGCCAGCTCACCACGACCGGGTACCACCTACGAGCAGTACTTC. Translation: CASSPRPGTTYEQYF.

J is TRBJ2-5 and V is TRBV18, with TRBD2 as a possible D gene (5 bases). This CDR3 is built from 14 residues. V was shortened by 3 bases and J by 2 bases, with 10 bases between the two germline ends. Germline V gives CDR1 KGHSH, CDR2 LQKENI. The CDR3 nucleotides read TGTGCCAGCTCACCGGCTAGCCTACAAGAGACCCAGTACTTC. The encoded protein is CASSPASLQETQYF.

This clone was picked up one time. The CDR3 DNA follows: TGTGCCAGCAGTTACTTCGGCGGGCAGCCCCAGCATTTT. It specifies CASSYFGGQPQHF. The V gene is TRBV6-2 or TRBV6-3, the J gene TRBJ1-5; D not certain. V shed 1 base and J shed 7 bases, with 8 bases lying between them. The germline CDR1 and CDR2 sequences are MNHEY and SVGEGT. The CDR3 consists of 13 residues.

This clone showed up just once. The CDR3 bases are TGCGCCAGCAGTGAAGGAGGGGGCGCAGATACGCAGTATTTT. Amino acids: CASSEGGGADTQYF. The J gene is TRBJ2-3, the V gene TRBV10-1, with a possible D match to TRBD1 (7 bases). The CDR3 length is 14 residues. In germline, CDR1 is WNHNN, CDR2 SYGVQD (reference sequence). Trimming stripped 3 bases from V and 4 bases from J, with 11 bases between.

The chain couples TRBV5-1 to TRBJ1-5; no firm D call. The CDR3 covers 12 residues. Trimming removed 0 bases at V and 6 bases at J, with 4 bases between. Looked up from germline, CDR1 is SGHRS and CDR2 is YFSETQ. Here the CDR3 reads CASSLARQPQHF. The CDR3 bases are TGCGCCAGCAGCTTGGCGCGTCAGCCCCAGCATTTT.

The CDR3 nucleotides read TGTGCCAGCAGTTACCCCGGACTGCACAATGAGCAGTTCTTC. Protein product: CASSYPGLHNEQFF. The chain is built from TRBV6-6 and TRBJ2-1; TRBD2 is a possible D gene (5 bases). The CDR3 runs to 14 residues. CDR1 MNHNY and CDR2 SVGAGI come from the germline V gene (reference sequence). V lost 2 bases to trimming and J lost 5 bases, with 10 bases between them.

The V and J genes are TRBV19 and TRBJ2-6, with 8 bases that match TRBD1. The CDR3 consists of 19 residues. Germline values: CDR1 LNHDA, CDR2 SQIVND (reference sequence). With 5 bases clipped from V and 0 bases from J, the junction kept 12 bases outside the gene matches. In nucleotides, the CDR3 is TGTGCCAGTAGTCTACGTCCCGGGACAGGCGTCTCTGGGGCCAACGTCCTGACTTTC. It encodes CASSLRPGTGVSGANVLTF.

CDR3: CASSPSSSGSPYEQYF. DNA for the CDR3: TGTGCCAGCAGCCCCTCTTCTTCCGGGAGTCCTTACGAGCAGTACTTC. The chain employs TRBV3-1 (or the pseudogene TRBV3-2) and TRBJ2-7; possibly TRBD2 for D (6 bases). CDR3 size: 16 residues. Trimming pared 4 bases from V and 4 bases from J, leaving 20 bases between. Germline CDR1 is LGHDT and CDR2 is YNNKEL (reference sequence).

This clone was observed at least ten times. The CDR3 loop reads CASSLGGAYGYTF. As DNA, the CDR3 is TGTGCCAGCAGCTTGGGCGGAGCCTATGGCTACACCTTC. The chain couples TRBV5-6 to TRBJ1-2; unclear D gene. CDR3 length equals 13 residues. CDR1 is SGHDT, CDR2 YYEEEE, per germline. Trimming took off 0 bases at V and 4 bases at J, with 7 bases between the two ends.

In nucleotides, the CDR3 is TGCGCCAGCAGTGACGGTGAAGAGACCCAGTACTTC. As protein: CASSDGEETQYF. The chain combines TRBV10-1 with TRBJ2-5, with D unclear. Trimming left V 3 bases short and J 3 bases short, with 5 bases between. The CDR3 has 12 amino acids. Germline lookup yields CDR1 WNHNN and CDR2 SYGVQD (reference sequence).

The CDR3 here is CASSLVATESPLHF. As DNA, the CDR3 is TGCGCCAGCAGCTTGGTGGCGACAGAATCACCCCTCCACTTT. The chain combines TRBV5-1 with TRBJ1-6, with D maybe TRBD1 (5 bases). This CDR3 region has 14 residues. CDR1 SGHRS and CDR2 YFSETQ come from the germline V gene. V gave up 0 bases and J gave up 10 bases, with 11 bases separating them.

This clone appeared many times. The V gene is TRBV16, the J gene TRBJ1-2, with TRBD1 matching over 7 bases. CDR1 and CDR2 from the germline V gene are KGHSY and FQNENV. The CDR3 spans 17 residues. V trimming: 4 bases; J trimming: 4 bases; junction bases outside the gene matches: 15. CDR3 nucleotide sequence: TGTGCCAGCAGCCCGCAGACAGGGTCGAGTTCTTCCTATGGCTACACCTTC. Its translation is CASSPQTGSSSSYGYTF.

The gene calls are TRBV28 and TRBJ1-1; 7 bases are shared with TRBD1. This CDR3 region has 14 residues. The germline gives CDR1 MDHEN, CDR2 SYDVKM. With V trimmed by 8 bases and J by 1 base, 7 bases remained unmatched. In nucleotides, the CDR3 is TGTGCCAGCCAGACAGGGCCTAAGAACACTGAAGCTTTCTTT. It translates to CASQTGPKNTEAFF.

The rearrangement uses TRBV7-9 and TRBJ2-5, with 8 bases lining up with TRBD2. The CDR3 is 15 amino acids. Germline assignment: CDR1 SEHNR and CDR2 FQNEAQ (reference sequence). Trimming cost V 6 bases and J 1 base; bases outside gene matches: 7. The CDR3 loop reads CASSPTGGAQETQYF. CDR3 bases: TGTGCCAGCAGTCCCACGGGGGGGGCCCAAGAGACCCAGTACTTC.

The chain recombines TRBV3-1 (or the pseudogene TRBV3-2) with TRBJ1-2; D ambiguous. Per germline, CDR1 LGHDT and CDR2 YNNKEL (reference sequence). Trimming stripped 6 bases from V and 8 bases from J, with 16 bases between. The CDR3 sequence is 13 residues long. The CDR3 region has the DNA TGTGCCAGCAGTCCCGCCAATCTAGTAGGCTACACCTTC. Its translation: CASSPANLVGYTF.

This rearrangement joins TRBV11-3 to TRBJ2-1, with 10 bases identical to TRBD1. The CDR3 runs to 15 residues. With 2 bases clipped from V and 4 bases from J, the junction kept 2 bases outside the gene matches. Looked up from germline, CDR1 is SGHNT and CDR2 is YENEEA. The CDR3 spells CASSLSGQGYNEQFF. CDR3 sequence (DNA): TGTGCCAGCAGCTTATCGGGACAGGGGTACAATGAGCAGTTCTTC.

The chain recombines TRBV27 with TRBJ1-5, with 9 bases lining up with TRBD1. This CDR3 has 19 amino acids. CDR1 and CDR2 from the germline V gene are MNHEY and SMNVEV (reference sequence). The junction had 14 bases not matched to a gene; V was cut back by 5 bases and J by 0 bases. The CDR3 reads CASSPRPGQGPYSNQPQHF. The CDR3 DNA is TGTGCCAGCAGTCCACGACCGGGACAGGGTCCATATAGCAATCAGCCCCAGCATTTT.

The chain carries TRBV7-9 and TRBJ1-2; D is perhaps TRBD1 (6 bases). Trimming cost V 0 bases and J 3 bases, with 8 bases left between them. The length of the CDR3 is 14 residues. The germline V gene encodes CDR1 SEHNR and CDR2 FQNEAQ (reference sequence). The CDR3 sequence is CASSLATGYYGYTF. The CDR3 region has the DNA TGTGCCAGCAGCTTAGCCACAGGGTACTATGGCTACACCTTC.

The chain employs TRBV27 and TRBJ1-1; 7 bases align to TRBD1. This CDR3 has 13 residues. CDR1 is MNHEY, CDR2 SMNVEV, per germline (reference sequence). The V gene end was trimmed by 7 bases and the J gene end by 4 bases; junction bases not matched to a gene: 6. CDR3 DNA sequence: TGTGCCAGCAACGACAGGGTGGGCACTGAAGCTTTCTTT. This sequence encodes CASNDRVGTEAFF.

The CDR3 DNA reads TGTGCCAGCAGCTTAGCGGTTTTAGTGGGAGGGGCTAGGGAGCAGTACTTC. Residues: CASSLAVLVGGAREQYF. The chain employs TRBV7-2 and TRBJ2-7; 7 nucleotides line up with TRBD2. Germline loops: CDR1 SGHTA, CDR2 FQGNSA. This CDR3 spans 17 amino acids. Losses at the gene ends were 0 bases for V and 7 bases for J; bases not matched to a gene: 15.

The rearrangement uses TRBV11-2 and TRBJ2-7, with 8 bases identical to TRBD1. Losses at the gene ends were 5 bases for V and 3 bases for J; bases not matched to a gene: 3. Per the germline V gene, CDR1 is SGHAT and CDR2 is FQNNGV. This CDR3 is built from 13 residues. The DNA of the CDR3 is TGTGCCAGCAGCCCCGGACAGGGCTACGAGCAGTACTTC. Translating gives CASSPGQGYEQYF.

This clone was seen a handful of times. The genes are TRBV30 and TRBJ1-6; TRBD1 might be the D (6 bases). The V gene's germline CDR1 is GTSNPN and CDR2 SVGIG (reference sequence). The CDR3 runs to 15 residues. The germline V and J ends were trimmed by 2 bases and 6 bases, with 14 bases remaining between them. The CDR3 nucleotides read TGTGCCTGGAGTCCAAAGGGGACAAGTAATTCACCCCTCCACTTT. Translated: CAWSPKGTSNSPLHF.

The rearrangement uses TRBV7-8 and TRBJ1-2; D is possibly TRBD1 (6 bases). This CDR3 is built from 14 residues. Germline assignment: CDR1 SGHVS and CDR2 FQNEAQ. V lost 3 bases and J 4 bases, leaving 12 bases between the germline ends. The CDR3 is CASSFDRQAYGYTF. The CDR3, as DNA: TGTGCCAGCAGCTTCGATCGACAGGCCTATGGCTACACCTTC.